Given below is one T cell receptor (beta chain) in context. This entry belongs to a study of blood T cell repertoires in COVID-19. The table came from immunoSEQ multiplex PCR; TCRdb's copy has only in-frame clones and leaves some out. The table shows a few hundred thousand clones, with around 82% occurring only once. What was sequenced was peripheral blood. The clonotype was recovered from a man aged 50-60 years with active or convalescent COVID-19.

DNA of the CDR3: TGTGCCAGCAGTCCGGACAGGCTGAACGAGCAGTACTTC. Translating gives CASSPDRLNEQYF. The rearrangement joins TRBV12-3 or TRBV12-4 to TRBJ2-7; TRBD1 aligns across 7 bases. The CDR3 has 13 residues. V trimming: 5 bases; J trimming: 5 bases; junction bases outside the gene matches: 6.